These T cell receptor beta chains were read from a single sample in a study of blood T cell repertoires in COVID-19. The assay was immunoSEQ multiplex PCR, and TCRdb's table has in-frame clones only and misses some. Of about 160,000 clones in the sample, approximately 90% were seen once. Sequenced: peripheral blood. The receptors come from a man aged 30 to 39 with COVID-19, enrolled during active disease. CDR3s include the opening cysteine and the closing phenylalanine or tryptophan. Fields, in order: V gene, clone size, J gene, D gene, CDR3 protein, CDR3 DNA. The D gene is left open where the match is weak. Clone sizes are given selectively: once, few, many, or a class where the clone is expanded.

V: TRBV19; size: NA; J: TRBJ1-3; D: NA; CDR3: CASSGMRSGNTIYF; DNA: TGTGCCAGTAGCGGGATGAGATCTGGAAACACCATATATTTT
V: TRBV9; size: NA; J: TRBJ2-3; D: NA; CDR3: CASSVVGQWVTDTQYF; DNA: TGTGCCAGCAGCGTAGTGGGCCAGTGGGTCACAGATACGCAGTATTTT
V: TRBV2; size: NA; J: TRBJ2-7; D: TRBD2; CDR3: CASSSKAGGPREQYF; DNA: TGTGCCAGCAGTAGTAAAGCGGGGGGGCCGAGAGAGCAGTACTTC
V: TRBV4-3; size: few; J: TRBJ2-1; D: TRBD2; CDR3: CASSQDRDYQYNEQFF; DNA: TGCGCCAGCAGCCAAGATAGGGACTACCAATACAATGAGCAGTTCTTC
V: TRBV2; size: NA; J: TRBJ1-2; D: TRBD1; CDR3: CASSTGVFGGYTF; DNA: TGTGCCAGCAGCACAGGGGTTTTCGGTGGCTACACCTTC
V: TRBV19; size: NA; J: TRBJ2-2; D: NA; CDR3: CASSKGRGIDTGELFF; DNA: TGTGCCAGTAGTAAGGGCCGGGGGATCGACACCGGGGAGCTGTTTTTT
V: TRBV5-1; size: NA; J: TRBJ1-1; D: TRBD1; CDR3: CASSLGDRDEAFF; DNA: TGCGCCAGCAGCTTGGGGGACAGGGATGAAGCTTTCTTT
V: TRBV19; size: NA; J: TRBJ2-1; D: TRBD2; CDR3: CASSRLAGSSYNEQFF; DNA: TGTGCCAGTTCGCGACTAGCGGGGAGCTCCTACAATGAGCAGTTCTTC
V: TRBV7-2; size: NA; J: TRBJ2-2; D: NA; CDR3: CASSLTGLSGELFF; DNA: TGTGCCAGCAGCTTAACCGGACTATCCGGGGAGCTGTTTTTT
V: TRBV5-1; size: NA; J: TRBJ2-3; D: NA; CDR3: CASSPRDISTDTQYF; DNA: TGCGCCAGCAGCCCTCGGGACATTTCCACAGATACGCAGTATTTT
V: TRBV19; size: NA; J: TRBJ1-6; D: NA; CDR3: CASTLQGVNSPLHF; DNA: TGTGCCAGTACCTTACAGGGTGTGAATTCACCCCTCCACTTT
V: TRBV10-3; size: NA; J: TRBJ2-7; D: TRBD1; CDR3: CATTKQGATYEQYF; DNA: TGTGCCACTACCAAACAGGGGGCGACCTACGAGCAGTACTTC
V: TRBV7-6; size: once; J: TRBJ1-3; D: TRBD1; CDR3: CASSLALQAQGGTGNTIYF; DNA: TGTGCCAGCAGCTTAGCGCTTCAAGCCCAGGGGGGCACTGGAAACACCATATATTTT
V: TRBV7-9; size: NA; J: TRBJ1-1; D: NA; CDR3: CASSLGTVNTEAFF; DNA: TGTGCCAGCAGCTTAGGGACAGTGAACACTGAAGCTTTCTTT
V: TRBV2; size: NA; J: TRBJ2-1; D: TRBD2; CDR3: CASRDPSGGNNEQFF; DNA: TGTGCCAGCAGAGACCCTAGCGGGGGGAACAATGAGCAGTTCTTC
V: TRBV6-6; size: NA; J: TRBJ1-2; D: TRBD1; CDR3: CASSYRTGDGYTF; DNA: TGTGCCAGCAGCTACCGGACAGGTGATGGCTACACCTTC
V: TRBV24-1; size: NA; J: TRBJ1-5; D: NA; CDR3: CATSDRYSNQPQHF; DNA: TGTGCCACCAGTGACAGATATAGCAATCAGCCCCAGCATTTT
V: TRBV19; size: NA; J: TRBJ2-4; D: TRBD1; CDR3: CASITGVGIQYF; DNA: TGTGCCAGTATTACAGGGGTAGGCATTCAGTACTTC
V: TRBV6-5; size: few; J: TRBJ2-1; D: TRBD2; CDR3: CASKRLAHNEQFF; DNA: TGTGCCAGCAAGCGACTAGCTCACAATGAGCAGTTCTTC
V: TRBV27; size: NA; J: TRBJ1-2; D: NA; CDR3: CASRAAGLNYGYTF; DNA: TGTGCCAGCAGGGCAGCAGGGCTAAACTATGGCTACACCTTC
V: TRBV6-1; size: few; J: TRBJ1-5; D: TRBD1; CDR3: CATKQGASNQPQHF; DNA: TGTGCCACCAAACAGGGGGCGAGCAATCAGCCCCAGCATTTT
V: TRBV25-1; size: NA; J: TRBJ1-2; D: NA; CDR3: CASSAERGLGGYTF; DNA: TGTGCCAGCAGTGCCGAACGGGGACTCGGCGGCTACACCTTC
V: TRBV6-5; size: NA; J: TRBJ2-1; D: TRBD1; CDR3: CASSSGTGLYGQFF; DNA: TGTGCCAGCAGCTCCGGGACAGGTTTGTATGGGCAGTTCTTC
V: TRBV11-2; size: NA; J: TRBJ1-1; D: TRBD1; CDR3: CASSLDRGDRESRNTEAFF; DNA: TGTGCCAGCAGCTTAGATAGGGGAGACAGGGAGAGCAGGAACACTGAAGCTTTCTTT
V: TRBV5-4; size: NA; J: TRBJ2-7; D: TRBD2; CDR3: CASSLAGGLSSYEQYF; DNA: TGTGCCAGCAGCTTAGCGGGAGGCCTTAGCTCCTACGAGCAGTACTTC
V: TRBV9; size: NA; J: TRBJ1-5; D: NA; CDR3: CARRRTVPGGNQPQHF; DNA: TGTGCCAGACGGAGGACAGTCCCTGGAGGCAATCAGCCCCAGCATTTT
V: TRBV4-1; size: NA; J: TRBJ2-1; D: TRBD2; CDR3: CASSQVGWASGIEQFF; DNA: TGCGCCAGCAGCCAAGTAGGATGGGCTAGCGGGATTGAGCAGTTCTTC
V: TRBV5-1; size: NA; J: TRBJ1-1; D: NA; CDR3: CASSPGFMNTEAFF; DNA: TGCGCCAGCAGCCCGGGATTTATGAACACTGAAGCTTTCTTT
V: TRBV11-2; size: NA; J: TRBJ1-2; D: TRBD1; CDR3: CASSLGRGTGYGYTF; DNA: TGTGCCAGCAGCTTAGGTCGTGGGACAGGGTATGGCTACACCTTC
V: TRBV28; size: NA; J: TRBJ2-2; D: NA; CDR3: CASMGQNTGELFF; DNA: TGTGCCAGCATGGGACAGAACACCGGGGAGCTGTTTTTT
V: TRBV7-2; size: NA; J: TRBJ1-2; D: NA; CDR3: CASSLDRRALGYGYTF; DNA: TGTGCCAGCAGCTTAGATCGGAGGGCCTTAGGGTATGGCTACACCTTC
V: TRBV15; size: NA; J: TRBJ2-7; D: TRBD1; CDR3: CATSRDSLGEQYF; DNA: TGTGCCACTTCCCGGGACAGCCTCGGGGAGCAGTACTTC
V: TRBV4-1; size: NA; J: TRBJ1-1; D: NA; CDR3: CASSQVAVSTEAFF; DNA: TGCGCCAGCAGCCAAGTTGCGGTTTCTACTGAAGCTTTCTTT
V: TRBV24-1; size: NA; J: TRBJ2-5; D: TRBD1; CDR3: CATSDSWTGPGQYF; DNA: TGTGCCACCAGTGATTCGTGGACAGGGCCAGGCCAGTACTTC
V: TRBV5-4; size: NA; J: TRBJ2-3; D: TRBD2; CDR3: CASRGDRSTDTQYF; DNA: TGTGCCAGCCGGGGGGACCGTAGCACAGATACGCAGTATTTT
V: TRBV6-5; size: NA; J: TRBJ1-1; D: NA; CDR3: CASSYSSTGNTEAFF; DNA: TGTGCCAGCAGTTACTCCTCGACAGGGAACACTGAAGCTTTCTTT
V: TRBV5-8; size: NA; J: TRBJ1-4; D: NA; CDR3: CASSSTPGPRNEKLFF; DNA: TGTGCCAGCAGCTCGACCCCAGGGCCCAGGAATGAAAAACTGTTTTTT
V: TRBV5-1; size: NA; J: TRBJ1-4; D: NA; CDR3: CASIGRGGNEKLFF; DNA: TGCGCCAGCATCGGTCGTGGGGGGAATGAAAAACTGTTTTTT
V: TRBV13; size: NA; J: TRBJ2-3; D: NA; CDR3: CASSSGHSTDTQYF; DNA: TGTGCCAGCAGCTCCGGACATAGCACAGATACGCAGTATTTT
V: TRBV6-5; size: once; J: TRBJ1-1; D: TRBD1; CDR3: CASSYSGGKVNTEAFF; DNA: TGTGCCAGCAGTTACTCAGGGGGCAAGGTGAACACTGAAGCTTTCTTT
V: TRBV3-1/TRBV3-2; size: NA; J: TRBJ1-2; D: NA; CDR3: CASSQDWQGQAYGYTF; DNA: TGTGCCAGCAGCCAAGATTGGCAGGGCCAGGCCTATGGCTACACCTTC